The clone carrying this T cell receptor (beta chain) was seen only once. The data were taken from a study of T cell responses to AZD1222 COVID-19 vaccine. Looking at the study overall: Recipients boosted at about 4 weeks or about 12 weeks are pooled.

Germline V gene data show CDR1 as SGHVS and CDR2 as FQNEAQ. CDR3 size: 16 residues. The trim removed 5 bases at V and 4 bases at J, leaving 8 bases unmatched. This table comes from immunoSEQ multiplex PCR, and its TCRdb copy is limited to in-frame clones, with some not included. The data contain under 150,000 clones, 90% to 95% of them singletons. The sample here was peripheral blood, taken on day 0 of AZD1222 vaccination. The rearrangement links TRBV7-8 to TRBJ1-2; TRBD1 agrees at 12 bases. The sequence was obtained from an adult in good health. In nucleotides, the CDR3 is TGTGCCAGCAGCCTCCGGGACAGGGGGCAAGTCTATGGCTACACCTTC. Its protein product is CASSLRDRGQVYGYTF.